Listed here are 16 T cell receptor beta chains from one sample, sequenced in a study of monozygotic twins with inflammatory bowel disease. Using the 5' RACE reads, TCRdb records one entry per CDR3 protein without DNA. The sample has about 330,000 distinct CDR3 sequences. Source material: blood. Source of these receptors: a human donor with ulcerative colitis or Crohn's disease, or a healthy co-twin of an affected twin (not recorded which).

J is TRBJ2-5 and V is TRBV28; TCRdb's assignment of TRBD1 cannot be checked, as there is no DNA. This CDR3 is 13 amino acids long. Germline V gives CDR1 MDHEN, CDR2 SYDVKM. CDR3 loop: CASSRRAGETQYF.

The chain joins TRBV12-3 or TRBV12-4 to TRBJ2-7; TCRdb picks TRBD1, but there is no DNA to check that call. This CDR3 contains 14 residues. CDR3: CASSTLGQGLEQYF.

The chain joins TRBV20-1 to TRBJ2-3; checking the TCRdb D call of TRBD2 is not possible without DNA. The CDR3 runs 15 residues. In germline, CDR1 is DFQATT, CDR2 SNEGSKA (reference sequence). This chain's CDR3 is CSASRPAGGRDTQYF.

The V and J genes are TRBV7-3 and TRBJ1-1; TCRdb indicates TRBD1, and absent DNA this call remains unverified. CDR1 SGHTA and CDR2 FQGTGA come from the germline V gene. The CDR3 spans 16 residues. The CDR3 is CASSYGDRASNTEAFF.

This chain links TRBV5-6 with TRBJ2-1. CDR3 length: 16 residues. CDR1 and CDR2 from the germline V gene are SGHDT and YYEEEE. This CDR3 is CASSFVRESSYNEQFF.

J is TRBJ2-1 and V is TRBV11-2; the D call of TRBD1 rests on TCRdb alone, since no DNA is present to check it. Germline assignment: CDR1 SGHAT and CDR2 FQNNGV. The CDR3 is 18 residues long. CDR3: CASSLLPVGASAYNEQFF.

The chain couples TRBV2 to TRBJ2-7. Germline loops: CDR1 SNHLY, CDR2 FYNNEI. The CDR3 length is 12 residues. CDR3 region: CASSLTSEESRF. Combining the CDR3 with reference TRBV2 and TRBJ2-7 gives the whole variable domain EPEVTQTPSHQVTQMGQEVILRCVPISNHLYFYWYRQILGQKVEFLVSFYNNEISEKSEIFDDQFSVERPDGSNFTLKIRSTKLEDSAMYFCASSLTSEESRFGPGTRLTVT.

The chain has TRBV6-5 and TRBJ2-1; the D gene TCRdb calls, TRBD1, cannot be checked with no DNA. The CDR3 extends over 16 amino acids. CDR1 MNHEY and CDR2 SVGAGI come from the germline V gene. The CDR3 reads CASSYSGQGSYNEQFF.

V usage is TRBV7-8 and J usage is TRBJ1-2; there is no DNA to check the TCRdb D call of TRBD1. CDR3 length equals 13 residues. Germline lookup yields CDR1 SGHVS and CDR2 FQNEAQ. CDR3 amino acids: CASSSPDRFGYTF.

The chain couples TRBV5-1 to TRBJ2-6; TCRdb designates TRBD1, a call that cannot be tested without DNA. The germline CDR1 and CDR2 sequences are SGHRS and YFSETQ. This CDR3 is 17 amino acids long. The CDR3 sequence is CASSSLRDISGANVLTF.

The CDR3 sequence is CASTIDRSYTF. The V gene is TRBV2, the J gene TRBJ1-2; TCRdb outputs TRBD1, but without DNA this stays unchecked. Germline assignment: CDR1 SNHLY and CDR2 FYNNEI. There are 11 residues in the CDR3.

CDR3 in amino acids: CASTPTGSSYEQYF. J is TRBJ2-7 and V is TRBV5-1; absent DNA, TCRdb's TRBD1 call cannot be checked. Looked up from germline, CDR1 is SGHRS and CDR2 is YFSETQ. The CDR3 has 14 residues.

The CDR3: CASLRLAGPDTQYF. The rearrangement links TRBV11-3 to TRBJ2-3; the D call of TRBD2 rests on TCRdb alone, since no DNA is present to check it. Germline CDR1 reads SGHNT; CDR2 reads YENEEA. The CDR3 is 14 residues long.

The rearrangement uses TRBV19 and TRBJ2-7. This CDR3 spans 13 amino acids. Per germline, CDR1 LNHDA and CDR2 SQIVND (reference sequence). The CDR3 loop reads CASSNRPDYEQYF.

The chain has TRBV11-2 and TRBJ2-2; TCRdb picks TRBD1, but there is no DNA to check that call. Germline V lookup: CDR1 SGHAT, CDR2 FQNNGV. This CDR3 is 15 amino acids long. The CDR3 spells CASSLVGGYTGELFF.

The chain couples TRBV12-3 or TRBV12-4 to TRBJ2-7. There are 13 residues in the CDR3. CDR3 residues: CASSFGQPYEQYF.